The next 10 T cell receptor beta chains were all read from a single sample in a study of cytomegalovirus exposure and HLA in healthy donors. It was with 60 Vbeta and 13 Jbeta primers that the PCR ran. The data were produced by immunoSEQ multiplex PCR, yet TCRdb's version contains in-frame clones alone and is incomplete. The data contain roughly 150,000 clones, nearly 80% of them singletons. The sample taken for sequencing was PBMCs. The receptors stem from a woman aged 40 to 50 in good health and CMV-seronegative.

V and J are TRBV7-8 and TRBJ2-2; possibly TRBD2 for D (6 bases). V was cut by 5 bases and J by 4 bases, with 11 bases left in between. Germline lookup yields CDR1 SGHVS and CDR2 FQNEAQ. This CDR3 is built from 14 residues. The CDR3 nucleotides read TGTGCCAGCAGCCCGGGACTGATCACCGGGGAGCTGTTTTTT. Amino acids: CASSPGLITGELFF.

This chain uses TRBV11-2 with TRBJ2-6; D not resolved. The V gene lost 3 bases and the J gene lost 0 bases, with 3 bases spanning the gap. Germline V CDR1 and CDR2: SGHAT, FQNNGV. The CDR3 length is 14 residues. DNA of the CDR3: TGTGCCAGCAGCTTTAGCTCTGGGGCCAACGTCCTGACTTTC. Translating gives CASSFSSGANVLTF. Looking up the rest from reference TRBV11-2 and TRBJ2-6 gives the full variable domain: EAGVAQSPRYKIIEKRQSVAFWCNPISGHATLYWYQQILGQGPKLLIQFQNNGVVDDSQLPKDRFSAERLKGVDSTLKIQPAKLEDSAVYLCASSFSSGANVLTFGAGSRLTVL.

The rearrangement uses TRBV27 and TRBJ2-5; maybe TRBD2 (6 bases). CDR1 and CDR2 from the germline V gene are MNHEY and SMNVEV (reference sequence). V shed 0 bases and J shed 5 bases, with 13 bases lying between them. The CDR3 contains 15 residues. CDR3 in DNA: TGTGCCAGCAGTTTATCGGCCGGGGGTAGGGAGACCCAGTACTTC. Protein: CASSLSAGGRETQYF.

This rearrangement joins TRBV5-6 to TRBJ2-7; TRBD2 aligns across 14 bases. In germline, CDR1 is SGHDT, CDR2 YYEEEE. The CDR3 contains 19 residues. After removal of 4 bases from V and 4 bases from J, the junction contained 16 bases not matched to a gene. In nucleotides, the CDR3 is TGTGCCAGCAGCCCCCAGGGACTAGCGGGAGAATTGGGTTTTTACGAGCAGTACTTC. Protein sequence: CASSPQGLAGELGFYEQYF.

The J gene is TRBJ2-2, the V gene TRBV4-2; perhaps TRBD2 as D (6 bases). Between the trimmed V and J ends, which lost 5 bases and 4 bases, there was a span of 11 bases. The CDR3 spans 14 residues. Germline values: CDR1 LGHNA, CDR2 YNFKEQ. CDR3 protein: CASSYAGLTGELFF. Here the CDR3 DNA reads TGTGCCAGCAGCTATGCGGGACTCACCGGGGAGCTGTTTTTT.

V gene TRBV18 combines with J gene TRBJ1-1; 8 nucleotides align to TRBD1. The CDR3 length is 15 residues. Germline CDR1 is KGHSH and CDR2 is LQKENI. The V and J ends lost 0 bases and 4 bases, in that order; junction bases with no gene match: 4. CDR3 DNA: TGTGCCAGCTCACCACCCCAGGGGGCCGGCACTGAAGCTTTCTTT. Translated: CASSPPQGAGTEAFF.

This clone was seen a single time. The CDR3 spells CASSQDPRGGALNEQFF. The DNA of the CDR3 is TGCGCCAGCAGCCAAGATCCCCGGGGGGGGGCCTTAAATGAGCAGTTCTTC. The chain carries TRBV4-3 and TRBJ2-1; 8 positions agree with TRBD2. The CDR3 runs 17 residues. V shed 0 bases and J 7 bases; nucleotides not matched to a gene: 11. In germline, CDR1 is LGHNA, CDR2 YSLEER.

The chain recombines TRBV7-2 with TRBJ2-7; perhaps TRBD1 as D (5 bases). The CDR3 totals 16 residues. V lost 1 base, J lost 9 bases, and 22 bases lay in between. Germline V gene lookup returns CDR1 SGHTA and CDR2 FQGNSA. As DNA, the CDR3 is TGTGCCAGCAGCTTAGGGGGCCTGGCAGGAGCCGACGGGCAGTACTTC. Translating it yields CASSLGGLAGADGQYF.

The chain is built from TRBV2 and TRBJ2-2, with a possible D match to TRBD2 (5 bases). The CDR3 totals 12 residues. Germline values: CDR1 SNHLY, CDR2 FYNNEI. Trimming shortened V by 3 bases and J by 6 bases, and 5 bases separated the two germline ends. CDR3 coding DNA: TGTGCCAGCAGTGACGGGGCCGGGGAGCTGTTTTTT. Its translation is CASSDGAGELFF.

This clone was recorded once. This chain uses TRBV6-6 with TRBJ1-5, with D possibly matching TRBD1 (6 bases). Germline-derived CDR1 and CDR2 are MNHNY and SVGAGI (reference sequence). The CDR3 loop spans 13 amino acids. V was shortened by 4 bases and J by 15 bases, with 19 bases between the two germline ends. This CDR3 is CASSSDSIHWGHF. CDR3 nucleotide sequence: TGTGCCAGCAGTTCGGACAGTATCCATTGGGGGCATTTT.